This TCR beta chain was profiled in a study of blood T cell repertoires in COVID-19. The V gene's germline CDR1 is SEHNR and CDR2 FQNEAQ (reference sequence). CDR3 length: 14 amino acids. V trimming: 4 bases; J trimming: 4 bases; junction bases outside the gene matches: 0. Profiling relied on immunoSEQ multiplex PCR, and the TCRdb table lists in-frame clones only, not all of them. The profile shows 200,000 to 300,000 clones, about nine tenths of them singletons. V gene TRBV7-9 combines with J gene TRBJ1-6; TRBD1 aligns across 8 bases. This TCR derives from a man aged 55 to 69 who had recovered from COVID-19. Sequencing used peripheral blood. DNA of the CDR3: TGTGCCAGCAGCTGGGACAGGTATAATTCACCCCTCCACTTT. The encoded protein is CASSWDRYNSPLHF.